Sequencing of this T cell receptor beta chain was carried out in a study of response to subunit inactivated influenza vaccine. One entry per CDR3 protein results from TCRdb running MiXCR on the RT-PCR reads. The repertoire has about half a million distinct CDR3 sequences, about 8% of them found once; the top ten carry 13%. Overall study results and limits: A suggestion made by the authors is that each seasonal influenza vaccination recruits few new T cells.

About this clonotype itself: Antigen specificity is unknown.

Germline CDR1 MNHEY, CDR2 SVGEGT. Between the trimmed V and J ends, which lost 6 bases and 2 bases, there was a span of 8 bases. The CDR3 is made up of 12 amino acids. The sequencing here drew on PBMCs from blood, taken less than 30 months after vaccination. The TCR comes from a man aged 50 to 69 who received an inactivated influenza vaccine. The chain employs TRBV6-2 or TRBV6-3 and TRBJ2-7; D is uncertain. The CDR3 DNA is TGTGCCAGCAGCAGGTACCCCTACGAGCAGTACTTC. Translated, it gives CASSRYPYEQYF.